A selection of T cell receptor beta chains follows, all from one sample in a study of OX40 agonist ivuxolimab in advanced cancers. The assay was immunoSEQ multiplex PCR, and TCRdb's table has in-frame clones only and misses some. The sample lists tens of thousands of clones, roughly 80% occurring once. The specimen was CD4+ or CD8+ T cells sorted from blood, collected in a trial of the OX40 agonist ivuxolimab. All receptors come from an adult with an advanced solid tumor such as melanoma, head and neck, liver or kidney cancer. Both conserved end residues are part of each CDR3. The D gene is left open where the match is weak. The listing skips clone size in some rows; elsewhere it reads once, few, many or a size class.

CDR3nt | CDR3aa | j_gene | v_gene | abundance | len | d_gene
TGTGCCAGTAGTAAGCTGGAGAACCCCTACAATGAGCAGTTCTTC | CASSKLENPYNEQFF | TRBJ2-1 | TRBV19 | - | 15 | -
TGTGCCAGCGCCTCGGGGGGCGACTATGGCTACACCTTC | CASASGGDYGYTF | TRBJ1-2 | TRBV7-8 | - | 13 | -
TGCAGTGCTAGAAGGGACAGGGCAGCTTTCTTT | CSARRDRAAFF | TRBJ1-1 | TRBV20-1 | - | 11 | TRBD1
TGTGCCAGTAGTATACGAGGAGGGCAGGGGAGGAGAAGCAATCAGCCCCAGCATTTT | CASSIRGGQGRRSNQPQHF | TRBJ1-5 | TRBV19 | - | 19 | -
TGTGCCAGCAGACAAGGGGGTGGGGTTTATGGCTACACCTTC | CASRQGGGVYGYTF | TRBJ1-2 | TRBV6-1 | - | 14 | -
TGTGCCAGCAGCTTAGACGGAACAGCCAAAAACATTCAGTACTTC | CASSLDGTAKNIQYF | TRBJ2-4 | TRBV7-9 | - | 15 | -
TGTGCCAGCAGCTTTGGTACAGGGAACACCGGGGAGCTGTTTTTT | CASSFGTGNTGELFF | TRBJ2-2 | TRBV11-3 | - | 15 | -
TGTGCCAGCAGTTACCTTGGCCCAACGGAGACCCAGTACTTC | CASSYLGPTETQYF | TRBJ2-5 | TRBV6-5 | few | 14 | -
TGCGCCACCACCCCTAGGGCGGGGGGTTCAGATACGCAGTATTTT | CATTPRAGGSDTQYF | TRBJ2-3 | TRBV5-1 | - | 15 | TRBD2
TGTGCCAGCAGCTTAGGGGACCCGCCTTACGAGCAGTACTTC | CASSLGDPPYEQYF | TRBJ2-7 | TRBV7-2 | few | 14 | -
TGTGCCACCAGCAGAACAGGGTCTGGGGCCAACGTCCTGACTTTC | CATSRTGSGANVLTF | TRBJ2-6 | TRBV15 | - | 15 | -
TGTGCCAGCAGGCCACAGGGGCTGGACTATGGCTACACCTTC | CASRPQGLDYGYTF | TRBJ1-2 | TRBV6-6 | - | 14 | TRBD1
TGTGCCAGCAGCGCCGGGACAGGGTATGTCGAGACCCAGTACTTC | CASSAGTGYVETQYF | TRBJ2-5 | TRBV9 | - | 15 | TRBD1
TGTGCCAGCAGTTACGGAGAGACCCAGTACTTC | CASSYGETQYF | TRBJ2-5 | TRBV6-1 | few | 11 | -
TGTGCCAGCAGTGAATCACGGGCGGGCACAGATACGCAGTATTTT | CASSESRAGTDTQYF | TRBJ2-3 | TRBV25-1 | - | 15 | -
TGTGCCAGCAGCGTACCCCCCTACAATGAGCAGTTCTTC | CASSVPPYNEQFF | TRBJ2-1 | TRBV9 | once | 13 | -